What follows are 19 T cell receptor beta chains derived from one specimen sequenced in a study of lymphopenia after photon versus proton radiotherapy. TCRdb's copy holds only in-frame clones and misses some; the assay was immunoSEQ multiplex PCR. The sample shows about 40,000 clones, 70% to 90% of them seen only once. This material consisted of peripheral blood, taken from a patient treated with photon-based radiotherapy. The receptors stem from a man over 45 with gastric cancer.

J is TRBJ1-2 and V is TRBV30; 9 bases are shared with TRBD1. The V segment lost 0 bases and the J segment 5 bases; nucleotides outside the gene matches: 7. Germline V gene lookup returns CDR1 GTSNPN and CDR2 SVGIG (reference sequence). This CDR3 comprises 15 residues. As DNA, the CDR3 is TGTGCCTGGAGTGTACCGACAGGGGGTATATATGGCTACACCTTC. This translates into CAWSVPTGGIYGYTF.

This clone is a singleton in its sample. The chain uses TRBV10-1 and TRBJ2-7; D perhaps matches TRBD2 (5 bases). The CDR3 consists of 15 residues. In germline, CDR1 is WNHNN, CDR2 SYGVQD (reference sequence). The ends were cut back, 0 bases at V and 3 bases at J, with 12 bases in the middle. Here the CDR3 reads CASSESGSGFYEQYF. For the CDR3, the DNA is TGCGCCAGCAGTGAGTCAGGGAGCGGCTTCTACGAGCAGTACTTC.

V and J are TRBV5-5 and TRBJ2-3, with D maybe TRBD2 (5 bases). V was trimmed by 2 bases and J by 5 bases, leaving 12 bases between them. The germline V gene has CDR1 SGHKS and CDR2 YYEKEE (reference sequence). The CDR3 is 14 residues long. DNA for the CDR3: TGTGCCAGCAGCTTTCAAGGAGGTATAGATACGCAGTATTTT. Amino acids: CASSFQGGIDTQYF.

This clone was detected once. This rearrangement joins TRBV4-2 to TRBJ2-1; D is perhaps TRBD1 (6 bases). The CDR3 is 13 residues long. The V gene lost 3 bases and the J gene lost 10 bases, with 13 bases spanning the gap. The germline gives CDR1 LGHNA, CDR2 YNFKEQ. This chain's CDR3 is CASSQTGLGEQFF. The CDR3 nucleotides read TGTGCCAGCAGCCAGACAGGACTGGGGGAGCAGTTCTTC.

V usage is TRBV19 and J usage is TRBJ2-1, with 15 bases identical to TRBD2. The CDR3 runs to 14 residues. V trimming: 4 bases; J trimming: 8 bases; junction bases outside the gene matches: 0. Germline CDR1 LNHDA, CDR2 SQIVND (reference sequence). The CDR3 nucleotides read TGTGCCAGTAGTAGGACTAGCGGGAGGGATGAGCAGTTCTTC. Protein sequence: CASSRTSGRDEQFF.

V usage is TRBV30 and J usage is TRBJ1-2; TRBD1 matches at 7 bases. The germline gives CDR1 GTSNPN, CDR2 SVGIG (reference sequence). Trimming at V came to 0 bases and at J to 2 bases, leaving 6 bases not matched to a gene. The CDR3 has 15 amino acids. CDR3 amino acids: CAWSVGGGTNYGYTF. The CDR3 nucleotides read TGTGCCTGGAGTGTAGGAGGGGGCACAAACTATGGCTACACCTTC.

V gene TRBV13 combines with J gene TRBJ2-5, with unresolved D. The CDR3 covers 18 residues. CDR1 is PRHDT, CDR2 FYEKMQ, per germline (reference sequence). Trimming removed 0 bases at V and 5 bases at J, with 22 bases between. DNA for the CDR3: TGTGCCAGCAGCTTAGGCCGAAGAGTCCAGAAAGACTGGGAGACCCAGTACTTC. Amino acids: CASSLGRRVQKDWETQYF.

The V call is TRBV4-2, the J call TRBJ2-5; D gene unclear. The V end was cut by 4 bases, the J end by 5 bases, with 11 bases between. The germline gives CDR1 LGHNA, CDR2 YNFKEQ. The CDR3 totals 13 residues. For the CDR3, the DNA is TGTGCCAGCAGCCCAGAGGAGTACGAGACCCAGTACTTC. Protein product: CASSPEEYETQYF.

V is TRBV7-2 and J is TRBJ2-5, with D perhaps TRBD2 (5 bases). From germline, CDR1 is SGHTA and CDR2 FQGNSA. V dropped 5 bases and J dropped 5 bases, with 15 bases sitting between them. The CDR3 runs 14 residues. The CDR3 loop reads CASSLLTREETQYF. CDR3 DNA sequence: TGTGCCAGCAGCCTTCTTACTAGAGAGGAGACCCAGTACTTC.

The CDR3 DNA reads TGTGCCAGCAGTTTTAGCGGGAGGGGGTTCCGGGGCGACGAGCAGTACTTC. Residues: CASSFSGRGFRGDEQYF. The chain links TRBV2 to TRBJ2-7; 11 nucleotides line up with TRBD2. V trimming: 5 bases; J trimming: 5 bases; junction bases outside the gene matches: 14. Germline V lookup: CDR1 SNHLY, CDR2 FYNNEI. This CDR3 spans 17 amino acids. Based on the CDR3 plus reference TRBV2 and TRBJ2-7, the full variable domain is EPEVTQTPSHQVTQMGQEVILRCVPISNHLYFYWYRQILGQKVEFLVSFYNNEISEKSEIFDDQFSVERPDGSNFTLKIRSTKLEDSAMYFCASSFSGRGFRGDEQYFGPGTRLTVT.

The chain carries TRBV7-9 and TRBJ1-3; tentatively, D is TRBD1 (5 bases). CDR3 length equals 16 residues. With 5 bases removed from V and 0 bases from J, the gap between germline ends came to 14 bases. The germline V gene has CDR1 SEHNR and CDR2 FQNEAQ (reference sequence). As DNA, the CDR3 is TGTGCCAGCAGCCGCGGGGGACGAGACTCTGGAAACACCATATATTTT. Its translation: CASSRGGRDSGNTIYF.

The sample holds a few counts of this clone. The genes are TRBV7-9 and TRBJ2-2, with D perhaps TRBD1 or TRBD2 (5 bases each). V was pared by 5 bases and J by 2 bases, with 12 bases between. CDR1 is SEHNR, CDR2 FQNEAQ, per germline (reference sequence). The CDR3 loop spans 15 amino acids. The DNA of the CDR3 is TGTGCCAGCAGCCCGGGACGGATCAACACCGGGGAGCTGTTTTTT. As protein: CASSPGRINTGELFF.

The rearrangement uses TRBV7-2 and TRBJ2-3; possible D gene TRBD2, 6 bases. The V end was cut by 1 base, the J end by 6 bases, with 17 bases between. The CDR3 is 16 amino acids. CDR1 SGHTA and CDR2 FQGNSA come from the germline V gene. DNA for the CDR3: TGTGCCAGCAGCTTAGTTGCGGGGCCCCGCGGGGATACGCAGTATTTT. This encodes CASSLVAGPRGDTQYF.

The CDR3 region is CSAIAGEQFF. The CDR3 DNA sequence: TGCAGTGCGATAGCGGGCGAGCAGTTCTTC. The chain uses TRBV20-1 and TRBJ2-1, with 7 bases lining up with TRBD2. V dropped 6 bases and J dropped 10; count of bases not matched to a gene: 3. This CDR3 region has 10 residues. Germline CDR1 and CDR2: DFQATT and SNEGSKA (reference sequence).

The chain couples TRBV7-3 to TRBJ2-1; D is tentatively TRBD1 or TRBD2 (5 bases each). CDR1 SGHTA and CDR2 FQGTGA come from the germline V gene. V shed 5 bases and J shed 7 bases, with 18 bases lying between them. The CDR3 consists of 15 residues. CDR3 sequence (DNA): TGTGCCAGCAGCCTAGGGGAACCCCCGGGGAATGAGCAGTTCTTC. Amino acid sequence: CASSLGEPPGNEQFF. Supplemented by reference TRBV7-3 and TRBJ2-1, the full variable domain reads GAGVSQTPSNKVTEKGKYVELRCDPISGHTALYWYRQSLGQGPEFLIYFQGTGAADDSGLPNDRFFAVRPEGSVSTLKIQRTERGDSAVYLCASSLGEPPGNEQFFGPGTRLTVL.

The V gene is TRBV5-1, the J gene TRBJ2-7, with 10 bases lining up with TRBD2. CDR3 length: 19 amino acids. The ends lost 0 bases at V and 0 bases at J; junction bases unmatched: 12. CDR1 is SGHRS, CDR2 YFSETQ, per germline. The CDR3 DNA sequence: TGCGCCAGCAGCTTGGCCACTAGCGGGAACCGCTTCCTCTCCTACGAGCAGTACTTC. It yields the protein CASSLATSGNRFLSYEQYF.

The rearrangement links TRBV10-2 to TRBJ2-3; D gene unclear. The CDR3 is 17 residues long. Germline CDR1 is WSHSY and CDR2 is SAAADI. The V end lost 8 bases, the J end lost 2 bases, and 23 bases lay between the germline ends. The CDR3 DNA reads as TGCGCCAGCTCGGCTGACTTATTAATACGGAACACAGATACGCAGTATTTT. Residues: CASSADLLIRNTDTQYF.

This chain joins TRBV4-3 and TRBJ1-1; 7 bases match TRBD1. Germline CDR1 reads LGHNA; CDR2 reads YSLEER. The CDR3 is 16 residues long. V lost 1 base, J lost 1 base, and 6 bases stayed unmatched. The CDR3 coding sequence is TGCGCCAGCAGCCAAGGAGGGGGCAGGGCGAACACTGAAGCTTTCTTT. Translated, it gives CASSQGGGRANTEAFF.

J is TRBJ2-5 and V is TRBV19; no definite D call. Trimming stripped 3 bases from V and 5 bases from J, with 10 bases between. CDR1 and CDR2 (germline): LNHDA, SQIVND (reference sequence). The CDR3 length is 13 residues. CDR3 protein: CASSIRAFETQYF. CDR3 nucleotides: TGTGCCAGTAGTATTAGGGCTTTTGAGACCCAGTACTTC.